This T cell receptor (beta chain) was sequenced during a study of OX40 agonist ivuxolimab in advanced cancers. Whole-study context: Hepatocellular carcinoma, melanoma, renal cell or head and neck cancer occurred in dose-escalation patients. The eligibility criteria allowed prior anti-PD-1, anti-PD-L1 or anti-CTLA-4 therapy, and 30% to 45% had some. Partial responses occurred in Three dose-escalation patients, one with hepatocellular carcinoma and two with cutaneous melanoma.

The repertoire was sequenced with immunoSEQ multiplex PCR; TCRdb's copy has only in-frame clones and lacks some. The repertoire consists of around 50,000 clones, with 90% to 95% occurring once and the leading ten covering less than 15%. Here the sequenced sample was CD4+ or CD8+ T cells sorted from blood, taken in a trial of the OX40 agonist ivuxolimab. The receptor was derived from an adult with an advanced solid tumor such as melanoma, head and neck, liver or kidney cancer.

CDR3 in DNA: TGTGCCAGCAGTTACCGGGACTCCTACGAGCAGTACTTC. Protein sequence: CASSYRDSYEQYF. The V gene is TRBV6-5, the J gene TRBJ2-7, with D possibly being TRBD2 (5 bases). Germline-derived CDR1 and CDR2 are MNHEY and SVGAGI. The V end was cut by 2 bases, the J end by 0 bases, with 5 bases between. The CDR3 covers 13 residues.